This T cell receptor (beta chain) derives from a study of OX40 agonist ivuxolimab in advanced cancers. Study context: Hepatocellular carcinoma, melanoma, renal cell or head and neck cancer occurred in dose-escalation patients. Age averaged around 60 years (range roughly 23 to 80), and more than 80% were male.

Sequencing used immunoSEQ multiplex PCR; TCRdb keeps in-frame clones, though not all of them. The data show about 34,000 clones, around 80% seen once. On this clone: Its specificity is not known. The junction and the germline gene differ at one end; a read error may be behind it.

Study-level results: Expanded clones were, on average, more numerous in CD8+ T cells than in CD4+. At doses 0.1 to 3.0 mg/kg, CD4+ and CD8+ clones expanded.

The germline gives CDR1 SEHNR, CDR2 FQNEAQ (reference sequence). This CDR3 is 14 amino acids long. The sample here was CD4+ or CD8+ T cells sorted from blood, taken in a trial of the OX40 agonist ivuxolimab. The TCR comes from an adult with an advanced solid tumor such as melanoma, head and neck, liver or kidney cancer. The V call is TRBV7-9, the J call TRBJ2-7; 8 bases align to TRBD1. The CDR3 DNA follows: TGTGCCAGCAGCTTAGGGCAGGGGGCCTACGAGCGGTACTTC. Translating it yields CASSLGQGAYERYF.